This T cell receptor beta chain was captured in a study of CD8 T cells in Susac syndrome. RNA totalling about 0.5 to 1 ug underwent reverse transcription with random hexamers. A single record per CDR3 protein comes from TCRdb applying MiXCR to the immunoSEQ multiplex PCR reads. In the table there are a few hundred thousand distinct CDR3 sequences, 80% to 95% of which are singletons. CDR3 length: 14 residues. J gave up 8 bases and V 2 bases, and 7 bases lay outside the gene matches. Germline loops: CDR1 SEHNR, CDR2 FQNEAQ (reference sequence). The sequence was obtained from a human donor with multiple sclerosis. This chain links TRBV7-9 with TRBJ1-1; 8 bases match TRBD1. What was sequenced was CD8+ T cells from PBMCs. The CDR3 DNA sequence: TGTGCCAGCAGCTTAAGTGGACAGGGCTGGGAAGCTTTCTTT. Amino acid sequence: CASSLSGQGWEAFF.